These 21 T cell receptor beta chains were all obtained from the same sample, sequenced in a study of blood T cell repertoires in COVID-19. Assay used: immunoSEQ multiplex PCR; TCRdb lists only in-frame clones, some missing. The sample lists more than 200,000 clones, roughly four fifths seen once, with less than 9.5% in the top ten. The material sequenced was peripheral blood. These receptor sequences come from a woman at least 80 years old with COVID-19, enrolled during active disease.

The chain uses TRBV7-9 and TRBJ1-6, with D possibly matching TRBD1 (5 bases). V dropped 9 bases and J dropped 8 bases, with 11 bases sitting between them. The germline V gene has CDR1 SEHNR and CDR2 FQNEAQ (reference sequence). This CDR3 is built from 12 residues. CDR3 in DNA: TGTGCCAGTCATCGGGGGGATTCACCCCTCCACTTT. The encoded protein is CASHRGDSPLHF.

This sequence joins TRBV30 and TRBJ1-3, with D perhaps matching TRBD1 (6 bases). The V gene's germline CDR1 is GTSNPN and CDR2 SVGIG (reference sequence). This CDR3 spans 14 amino acids. Trimming removed 5 bases at V and 0 bases at J, with 11 bases between. CDR3 protein: CAWGGQLSGNTIYF. In DNA form, the CDR3 reads TGTGCCTGGGGCGGACAGCTCTCTGGAAACACCATATATTTT. Combining the CDR3 with reference TRBV30 and TRBJ1-3 gives the whole variable domain SQTIHQWPATLVQPVGSPLSLECTVEGTSNPNLYWYRQAAGRGLQLLFYSVGIGQISSEVPQNLSASRPQDRQFILSSKKLLLSDSGFYLCAWGGQLSGNTIYFGEGSWLTVV.

V is TRBV7-9 and J is TRBJ1-2, with D possibly being TRBD1 (6 bases). Between the trimmed V and J ends, which lost 1 base and 6 bases, there was a span of 9 bases. CDR1 is SEHNR, CDR2 FQNEAQ, per germline (reference sequence). The CDR3 spans 13 residues. CDR3 protein: CASSLGGQHGYTF. Written as DNA, the CDR3 is TGTGCCAGCAGCTTAGGGGGACAACATGGCTACACCTTC.

The chain joins TRBV11-2 to TRBJ2-1; 15 positions match TRBD2. V gave up 5 bases and J gave up 9 bases; unmatched junction bases: 8. This CDR3 has 16 residues. The germline V gene encodes CDR1 SGHAT and CDR2 FQNNGV. The CDR3 nucleotides read TGTGCCAGCAGCCCGGGGACTAGCGGGAGGAGGGGTGAGCAGTTCTTC. It codes for CASSPGTSGRRGEQFF. The complete variable domain, with remaining parts taken from reference TRBV11-2 and TRBJ2-1, reads EAGVAQSPRYKIIEKRQSVAFWCNPISGHATLYWYQQILGQGPKLLIQFQNNGVVDDSQLPKDRFSAERLKGVDSTLKIQPAKLEDSAVYLCASSPGTSGRRGEQFFGPGTRLTVL.

The chain has TRBV29-1 and TRBJ2-2; D may be TRBD1 (5 bases). CDR1 SQVTM and CDR2 ANQGSEA come from the germline V gene. CDR3 length equals 13 residues. The V end was cut by 5 bases, the J end by 3 bases, with 10 bases between. The CDR3 loop is CSVLQGYTGELFF. CDR3 sequence (DNA): TGCAGCGTTCTTCAGGGCTACACCGGGGAGCTGTTTTTT.

The chain is built from TRBV2 and TRBJ1-5; D is unresolved. Trimming left V 7 bases short and J 7 bases short, with 14 bases between. The CDR3 covers 13 residues. Germline V gives CDR1 SNHLY, CDR2 FYNNEI. The CDR3 loop reads CASIRDPQQPQHF. CDR3 nucleotides: TGTGCCAGCATCCGGGATCCCCAGCAGCCCCAGCATTTT.

CDR3: CASSLGISGRPANEQFF. The CDR3 bases are TGTGCCAGCAGCTTAGGGATTAGCGGGAGGCCCGCCAATGAGCAGTTCTTC. The chain is built from TRBV13 and TRBJ2-1; 10 positions agree with TRBD2. The CDR3 has 17 amino acids. Germline-derived CDR1 and CDR2 are PRHDT and FYEKMQ (reference sequence). The V and J ends lost 0 bases and 6 bases, in that order; junction bases with no gene match: 8.

This clone was counted between two and nine times. The CDR3 coding sequence is TGTGCCAGCTCACCACAAGATGCCAGCTCCTACGAGCAGTACTTC. Its translation is CASSPQDASSYEQYF. The chain recombines TRBV18 with TRBJ2-7, with no clear D. V gave up 1 base and J gave up 0 bases, with 10 bases separating them. Germline assignment: CDR1 KGHSH and CDR2 LQKENI. This CDR3 has 15 amino acids.

This clone was counted only a few times. Other DNA sequences in the same sample also yield this CDR3. The chain is built from TRBV7-2 and TRBJ1-3; D gene uncertain. The V end was cut by 1 base, the J end by 0 bases, with 7 bases between. The germline V gene encodes CDR1 SGHTA and CDR2 FQGNSA. The CDR3 covers 15 residues. The CDR3 nucleotides are TGTGCCAGCAGCTTAGTGGGCAGCTCTGGAAACACCATATATTTT. Translating it yields CASSLVGSSGNTIYF. The full variable domain, with the rest looked up from reference TRBV7-2 and TRBJ1-3, is GAGVSQSPSNKVTEKGKDVELRCDPISGHTALYWYRQSLGQGLEFLIYFQGNSAPDKSGLPSDRFSAERTGGSVSTLTIQRTQQEDSAVYLCASSLVGSSGNTIYFGEGSWLTVV.

The chain couples TRBV6-6 to TRBJ2-7; 8 bases line up with TRBD1. Germline V gene sequence: CDR1 MNHNY, CDR2 SVGAGI (reference sequence). V dropped 6 bases and J dropped 2; count of bases not matched to a gene: 3. The CDR3 totals 13 residues. The CDR3 spells CASSGQGPYEQYF. CDR3 nucleotide sequence: TGTGCCAGCAGCGGACAGGGCCCCTACGAGCAGTACTTC.

The chain couples TRBV5-1 to TRBJ1-1, with D hard to call. The V end was cut by 1 base, the J end by 4 bases, with 11 bases between. The CDR3 covers 14 residues. Germline V gives CDR1 SGHRS, CDR2 YFSETQ. The DNA of the CDR3 is TGCGCCAGCAGCTTGCAGTCTCCATCCACTGAAGCTTTCTTT. The encoded protein is CASSLQSPSTEAFF.

With respect to this clone: The identical CDR3 is also encoded by other nucleotide sequences in the sample. The chain carries TRBV20-1 and TRBJ2-7; 8 nucleotides agree with TRBD2. CDR3 length equals 14 residues. The V gene end was trimmed by 3 bases and the J gene end by 2 bases; junction bases not matched to a gene: 6. Germline V CDR1 and CDR2: DFQATT, SNEGSKA (reference sequence). In DNA, the CDR3 is TGCAGTGCTAGTTCAAGCGGGAGTACCTACGAGCAGTACTTC. Translated: CSASSSGSTYEQYF.

The J gene is TRBJ2-5, the V gene TRBV7-2, with D tentatively TRBD2 (7 bases). The germline gives CDR1 SGHTA, CDR2 FQGNSA. The V end was cut by 5 bases, the J end by 5 bases, with 15 bases between. The CDR3 extends over 14 amino acids. CDR3 nucleotide sequence: TGTGCCAGCAGCCCTTGGGGGGGGGCGGAGACCCAGTACTTC. It is translated as CASSPWGGAETQYF.

The sample holds a few counts of this clone. This chain joins TRBV6-4 and TRBJ1-1, with D possibly being TRBD1 (5 bases). The CDR3 is made up of 16 amino acids. V was pared by 2 bases and J by 0 bases, with 13 bases between. From germline, CDR1 is MRHNA and CDR2 SNTAGT. The CDR3 here is CASSDGKGWVNTEAFF. CDR3 bases: TGTGCCAGCAGTGACGGGAAGGGGTGGGTGAACACTGAAGCTTTCTTT.

The J gene is TRBJ2-2, the V gene TRBV5-6, with D tentatively TRBD2 (5 bases). Trimming removed 4 bases from V and 2 bases from J, with 15 bases in between. Per germline, CDR1 SGHDT and CDR2 YYEEEE. The CDR3 has 16 amino acids. CDR3 sequence reads: CASSHTEGANTGELFF. The CDR3 DNA is TGTGCCAGCAGCCATACAGAGGGAGCCAACACCGGGGAGCTGTTTTTT.

As DNA, the CDR3 is TGTGCCAGTAGTAGCACAGGGGCAATTTACCTCTATGGCTACACCTTC. It encodes CASSSTGAIYLYGYTF. The chain has TRBV19 and TRBJ1-2; 7 nucleotides match TRBD1. J was trimmed by 4 bases and V by 4 bases; bases with no gene match: 12. The CDR3 spans 16 residues. The germline gives CDR1 LNHDA, CDR2 SQIVND (reference sequence). Drawing the rest from reference TRBV19 and TRBJ1-2, the complete variable domain is DGGITQSPKYLFRKEGQNVTLSCEQNLNHDAMYWYRQDPGQGLRLIYYSQIVNDFQKGDIAEGYSVSREKKESFPLTVTSAQKNPTAFYLCASSSTGAIYLYGYTFGSGTRLTVV.

The gene calls are TRBV6-1 and TRBJ1-1; a possible D gene is TRBD1 (5 bases). Germline assignment: CDR1 MNHNS and CDR2 SASEGT. The CDR3 is made up of 14 amino acids. With 0 bases removed from V and 5 bases from J, the gap between germline ends came to 10 bases. Here the CDR3 reads CASSEAQGVTEAFF. The CDR3 DNA reads TGTGCCAGCAGTGAAGCTCAGGGTGTTACTGAAGCTTTCTTT.

The chain couples TRBV9 to TRBJ1-4; 8 nucleotides agree with TRBD1. The germline V gene has CDR1 SGDLS and CDR2 YYNGEE. J lost 8 bases, V lost 3 bases, and 15 bases had no gene match. The CDR3 covers 17 residues. CDR3 DNA: TGTGCCAGCAGCGCTCGGGACAGGTCGCTCCCCGGGGAAAAACTGTTTTTT. This gives the protein CASSARDRSLPGEKLFF.

The chain joins TRBV18 to TRBJ1-3, with TRBD1 matching over 8 bases. The germline V gene encodes CDR1 KGHSH and CDR2 LQKENI. The CDR3 covers 17 residues. The trim removed 6 bases at V and 2 bases at J, leaving 12 bases unmatched. CDR3 protein: CASSLSAQGVTGNTIYF. The CDR3 nucleotides are TGTGCCAGCTCTCTCTCGGCACAGGGGGTAACTGGAAACACCATATATTTT.

This clone was seen ten or more times. Other DNA variants within this sample encode the same CDR3. V and J are TRBV7-2 and TRBJ2-7; TRBD1 aligns across 7 bases. This CDR3 contains 13 residues. The V segment lost 5 bases and the J segment 3 bases; nucleotides outside the gene matches: 4. Germline V gives CDR1 SGHTA, CDR2 FQGNSA. The DNA for the CDR3 is TGTGCCAGCAGCCTTCGACAGGGCTACGAGCAGTACTTC. Its protein is CASSLRQGYEQYF.

The rearrangement joins TRBV10-3 to TRBJ2-1; D is perhaps TRBD2 (5 bases). The CDR3 is 15 amino acids. The V end was cut by 3 bases, the J end by 0 bases, with 9 bases between. CDR1 ENHRY and CDR2 SYGVKD come from the germline V gene. CDR3 in DNA: TGTGCCATCAGTGATCGAGGGAGCTCCTACAATGAGCAGTTCTTC. Its protein product is CAISDRGSSYNEQFF.